These T cell receptor beta chains were read from a single sample in a study of T cells in localized non-small cell lung cancer. Assay: immunoSEQ multiplex PCR; the TCRdb copy retains only in-frame clones and omits some. The sample has approximately 1,000 clones, about 25% seen once. This specimen consisted of normal lung tissue next to the tumor, obtained before any cancer treatment. These receptors were obtained from a male donor aged 60 or over with stage I lung adenocarcinoma. The CDR3 runs from the conserved cysteine through the conserved F or W. Each record gives: D gene, clone size, V gene, J gene, CDR3 DNA, CDR3 protein. A D gene is named only where the DNA matches it firmly. Expanded clones get a size class; other rows say once, few or many, or leave the size out.

-	few	TRBV7-8	TRBJ2-7	TGTGCCAGCAGCACGACGTACACCGGGGAGCAGTACTTC	CASSTTYTGEQYF
-	large	TRBV4-1	TRBJ1-4	TGCGCCAGCAGCCAAGAGGCGCTCGGGTCCGGGCCCGATGAAAAACTGTTTTTT	CASSQEALGSGPDEKLFF
-	-	TRBV18	TRBJ2-5	TGTGCCAGCTCACAAGACCAAGAGACCCAGTACTTC	CASSQDQETQYF
TRBD2	-	TRBV11-3	TRBJ2-7	TGTGCCAGCAGTCCGGGATCCGGGACTAGCGTCGGCGAGCAGTACTTC	CASSPGSGTSVGEQYF
TRBD1	-	TRBV11-3	TRBJ2-1	TGTGCCAGCAGCTTGGGACAGGGGATCAATGAGCAGTTCTTC	CASSLGQGINEQFF
TRBD1	-	TRBV5-1	TRBJ2-3	TGCGCCAGCAGCTTGGCAGGGACAGGGCGCACAGATACGCAGTATTTT	CASSLAGTGRTDTQYF
-	few	TRBV6-8	TRBJ2-1	TGTGCCAGCAGTTTAGGTCCATCATCCTACAATGAGCAGTTCTTC	CASSLGPSSYNEQFF
-	-	TRBV18	TRBJ2-1	TGTGCCAGCTCACTCAGGGGGACTAGGATAAATGAGCAGTTCTTC	CASSLRGTRINEQFF
TRBD1	-	TRBV11-3	TRBJ1-3	TGTGCCAGCAGCTTGACAGGGCCTGGAAACACCATATATTTT	CASSLTGPGNTIYF
-	few	TRBV19	TRBJ2-5	TGTGCCAGTAGTATAGGAAAGGGTGGTGGAAGAGAGACCCAGTACTTC	CASSIGKGGGRETQYF
-	-	TRBV5-1	TRBJ2-1	TGCGCCAGCAGCACCGGGGCTGGGCTCAGAGGGAGCCAGTTCTTC	CASSTGAGLRGSQFF
TRBD2	few	TRBV28	TRBJ2-2	TGTGCCAGCAGGCCGACTAGCGGAAACACCGGGGAGCTGTTTTTT	CASRPTSGNTGELFF
-	few	TRBV1	TRBJ1-4	TGCGCCAGCAGCCAAGGTCAGGGCCAGAGAAATGAAAAACTGTTTTTT	CASSQGQGQRNEKLFF
TRBD2	large	TRBV28	TRBJ2-7	TGTGCCAGCAGTACACCTAGCGGGAGGGTCTACGAGCAGTACTTC	CASSTPSGRVYEQYF
-	few	TRBV30	TRBJ1-5	TGTGCCTGGAGCTTAAATGGGAAGCCCCAGCATTTT	CAWSLNGKPQHF
TRBD1	large	TRBV9	TRBJ1-1	TGTGCCAGCAGCGTCGCAGGGGGGCCTGAAGCTTTCTTT	CASSVAGGPEAFF
-	-	TRBV18	TRBJ1-3	TGTGCCAGCTCACCAGAAAGTGGAGGAAACACCATATATTTT	CASSPESGGNTIYF
-	few	TRBV4-1	TRBJ1-2	TGCGCCAGCAGCCTTACAAGGATGCGGGGCTACACCTTC	CASSLTRMRGYTF
-	-	TRBV11-3	TRBJ1-1	TGTGCCAGCAGTTATATAGGGGGTGAGACTGAAGCTTTCTTT	CASSYIGGETEAFF
TRBD2	-	TRBV11-3	TRBJ2-1	TGTGCCAGCAGCTTAGGCGGGACTAGCTTCGATGAGCAGTTCTTC	CASSLGGTSFDEQFF
-	-	TRBV29-1	TRBJ1-1	TGCAGCGCCCGACGGGGGGGGCGCGGGATGGGAGCTTTCTTT	CSARRGGRGMGAFF
-	-	TRBV6-8	TRBJ2-7	TGTGCCAGCAGCGACGTTCCTTGGGGGATTTCCTACGAGCAGTACTTC	CASSDVPWGISYEQYF
-	-	TRBV30	TRBJ2-7	TGTGCCTGGCTCACGACTGACTCCTACGAGCAGTACTTC	CAWLTTDSYEQYF
-	medium-sized	TRBV11-3	TRBJ2-3	TGTGCCAGCAGCCCCGGTCACAGCGGTGGCACAGATACGCAGTATTTT	CASSPGHSGGTDTQYF
-	few	TRBV9	TRBJ2-7	TGTGCCAGCAGCGTCTTACAATATTCCTACGAGCAGTACTTC	CASSVLQYSYEQYF
TRBD2	-	TRBV11-3	TRBJ2-1	TGTGCCAGCAGCTTGGCGTCTGTAGCGGGAGGTTTTAAGCAGTTCTTC	CASSLASVAGGFKQFF
TRBD2	-	TRBV11-3	TRBJ2-5	TGTGCCAGCAGCACCGCGGGACTAGCCCAAGAGACCCAGTACTTC	CASSTAGLAQETQYF
TRBD1	few	TRBV9	TRBJ2-7	TGTGCCAGCAGCGTCGACAGGGACTACGAGCAGTACTTC	CASSVDRDYEQYF
TRBD2	large	TRBV19	TRBJ2-3	TGTGCCAGTAGTATAGATCGGCGGGAGGGCCCAGATACGCAGTATTTT	CASSIDRREGPDTQYF
TRBD2	-	TRBV28	TRBJ2-7	TGTGCCAGCAGTAGTAGCGGGGCGAAACTCTACGAGCAGTACTTC	CASSSSGAKLYEQYF
-	-	TRBV11-3	TRBJ1-1	TGTGCCAGCAGCCCTTCCACAGGTCCGAGCACTGAAGCTTTCTTT	CASSPSTGPSTEAFF
TRBD1	few	TRBV30	TRBJ1-4	TGTGCCTGGAGGAGGGGGCTTCTAGAAGAAAAACTGTTTTTT	CAWRRGLLEEKLFF
TRBD2	-	TRBV29-1	TRBJ2-7	TGCAGCGCCGGGACTAGCGGATACTACGAGCAGTACTTC	CSAGTSGYYEQYF
-	-	TRBV15	TRBJ2-3	TGTGCCACCAGCAGAGATAGGGAGTACGATACGCAGTATTTT	CATSRDREYDTQYF
-	few	TRBV11-3	TRBJ1-3	TGTGCCAGCAGCGCACAGGGCACTGGAAACACCATATATTTT	CASSAQGTGNTIYF
-	once	TRBV18	TRBJ2-1	TGTGCCAGCTCCCAGGAAGACAGGTTTTACAATGAGCAGTTCTTC	CASSQEDRFYNEQFF
-	few	TRBV28	TRBJ1-3	TGTGCCAGCAGTTCGGTTGGACTCCCTGGAAACACCATATATTTT	CASSSVGLPGNTIYF
-	few	TRBV1	TRBJ2-1	TGCGCCAGCAGCCAAGATCTTGAGAATGAGCAGTTCTTC	CASSQDLENEQFF
-	few	TRBV9	TRBJ2-3	TGTGCCAGCAGCGTAGTTACTAGCACAGATACGCAGTATTTT	CASSVVTSTDTQYF